Below, 28 T cell receptor beta chains from the same sample are listed, as sequenced in a study of neurological immune-mediated disorders. Each CDR3 protein is one row after TCRdb ran MiXCR on the 5' RACE reads. The table lists around 55,000 distinct CDR3 sequences, more than 3% of them singletons. What was sequenced was CD4+ T cells from blood. These receptors were obtained from a woman between 40 and 55 years old with multiple sclerosis.

This clonotype was seen repeatedly, ten times or more. The chain has TRBV20-1 and TRBJ2-7, with 11 bases that match TRBD2. V was pared by 1 base and J by 4 bases, with 6 bases of the junction left unmatched. The CDR3 length is 15 residues. The germline V gene encodes CDR1 DFQATT and CDR2 SNEGSKA (reference sequence). Written as DNA, the CDR3 is TGCAGTGCTAGAGCAGCTAGCGGGGGGATGTACGAGCAGTACTTC. Translation gives CSARAASGGMYEQYF.

In the case of this clonotype: This sequence may be a read error, since a much larger clone differs from it by one base. The chain carries TRBV5-4 and TRBJ2-1; 9 bases align to TRBD1. CDR3 length: 15 residues. The germline gives CDR1 SGHNT, CDR2 YYREEE (reference sequence). CDR3 DNA sequence: TGTGCCAGCAGCCGGGGACAGGGTCAGTACATTGAGCAGTTCTTC. Protein sequence: CASSRGQGQYIEQFF.

At least ten counts were recorded for this clonotype. This chain links TRBV5-8 with TRBJ1-2; D call uncertain. V lost 0 bases and J lost 5, with 5 bases in between. Germline lookup yields CDR1 SGHTS and CDR2 YDEGEE. The CDR3 loop spans 12 amino acids. The CDR3 region is CASSLDRYGYTF. DNA of the CDR3: TGTGCCAGCAGCTTGGACAGATATGGCTACACCTTC.

This clonotype was detected many times. This chain uses TRBV4-2 with TRBJ2-1, with 8 bases fitting TRBD2. The J segment lost 4 bases and the V segment lost 4 bases, leaving 3 bases of the junction unmatched. The CDR3 has 14 residues. CDR1 and CDR2 (germline): LGHNA, YNFKEQ. The CDR3 DNA is TGTGCCAGCAGCCGCCAGCGGGAGTACAATGAGCAGTTCTTC. Translation gives CASSRQREYNEQFF.

The table lists this clonotype with many counts. The chain employs TRBV5-1 and TRBJ2-7; D call uncertain. The CDR3 length is 15 residues. Germline V gives CDR1 SGHRS, CDR2 YFSETQ. V was cut by 0 bases and J by 6 bases, with 16 bases left in between. CDR3 protein: CASSLASRPGSEQYF. As DNA, the CDR3 is TGCGCCAGCAGCTTGGCTTCGAGACCCGGTAGCGAGCAGTACTTC. Together with reference TRBV5-1 and TRBJ2-7, the CDR3 gives the full variable domain: KAGVTQTPRYLIKTRGQQVTLSCSPISGHRSVSWYQQTPGQGLQFLFEYFSETQRNKGNFPGRFSGRQFSNSRSEMNVSTLELGDSALYLCASSLASRPGSEQYFGPGTRLTVT.

Ten or more counts support this clonotype. The CDR3 is CSARDRGNTGELFF. CDR3 in DNA: TGCAGTGCCCGGGACAGGGGAAACACCGGGGAGCTGTTTTTT. The rearrangement links TRBV20-1 to TRBJ2-2; 10 bases are shared with TRBD1. V trimming: 6 bases; J trimming: 2 bases; junction bases outside the gene matches: 3. The length of the CDR3 is 14 residues. The germline V gene has CDR1 DFQATT and CDR2 SNEGSKA (reference sequence).

This clonotype was seen at least ten times. V is TRBV20-1 and J is TRBJ2-4; either TRBD1 or TRBD2 may supply D (6 bases each). The ends were cut back, 6 bases at V and 5 bases at J, with 20 bases in the middle. There are 15 residues in the CDR3. Germline values: CDR1 DFQATT, CDR2 SNEGSKA (reference sequence). The CDR3 sequence is CSAGPWSGAENIQYF. The DNA for the CDR3 is TGCAGTGCGGGTCCTTGGTCGGGGGCTGAAAACATTCAGTACTTC.

This clonotype was detected ten times or more. The chain couples TRBV20-1 to TRBJ2-3; 12 bases are shared with TRBD2. CDR3 length: 11 amino acids. Unmatched junction bases numbered 4, after V lost 3 bases and J lost 15 bases. In germline, CDR1 is DFQATT, CDR2 SNEGSKA (reference sequence). CDR3 residues: CSARTGLAGYF. CDR3 DNA: TGCAGTGCTAGGACAGGACTAGCGGGATATTTT.

This clonotype was observed many times. The J gene is TRBJ1-1, the V gene TRBV29-1; 9 bases map to TRBD1. V was clipped by 7 bases and J by 4 bases; unmatched bases: 7. Germline V CDR1 and CDR2: SQVTM, ANQGSEA. CDR3 size: 13 residues. For the CDR3, the DNA is TGCAGCGGCGGGACAGGGTCTATCACTGAAGCTTTCTTT. The encoded protein is CSGGTGSITEAFF.

This clonotype appeared many times. The chain uses TRBV30 and TRBJ1-6, with D possibly being TRBD1 (5 bases). CDR3 length: 15 amino acids. The V end was cut by 2 bases, the J end by 6 bases, with 14 bases between. Germline loops: CDR1 GTSNPN, CDR2 SVGIG (reference sequence). The CDR3: CAWSQPSGGNSPLHF. The CDR3 nucleotides read TGTGCCTGGAGTCAACCGTCTGGGGGTAATTCACCCCTCCACTTT.

The sample holds many counts of this clonotype. V and J are TRBV5-1 and TRBJ2-7; TRBD2 matches 10 bases. The CDR3 totals 15 residues. Germline V gives CDR1 SGHRS, CDR2 YFSETQ. The junction had 6 bases not matched to a gene; V was cut back by 3 bases and J by 3 bases. The CDR3 DNA reads TGCGCCAGCAGCTCGTCTAGCGGGGGCGTCTACGAGCAGTACTTC. Translation gives CASSSSSGGVYEQYF.

The table lists this clonotype with many counts. This chain uses TRBV5-6 with TRBJ2-5; possibly TRBD1 for D (8 bases). The CDR3 extends over 14 amino acids. The germline V gene has CDR1 SGHDT and CDR2 YYEEEE. The V and J ends lost 2 bases and 5 bases respectively, with 13 bases between them. The CDR3 coding sequence is TGTGCCAGCAGCTTCGGACAGGGAGGGGAGACCCAGTACTTC. Translation: CASSFGQGGETQYF.

This clonotype was counted many times. CDR3 nucleotide sequence: TGCAGTGCCCCGATTCGACAGGGTTCGGATACGCAGTATTTT. Translating gives CSAPIRQGSDTQYF. The J gene is TRBJ2-3, the V gene TRBV20-1; 7 positions agree with TRBD1. CDR1 is DFQATT and CDR2 is SNEGSKA in the germline V gene (reference sequence). The junction had 12 bases not matched to a gene; V was cut back by 6 bases and J by 6 bases. The CDR3 consists of 14 residues.

The table lists this clonotype with many counts. CDR3 nucleotides: TGTGCCAGCAGTGCCCCCGGGACAGAAGGGGAGCAGTACTTC. Translation: CASSAPGTEGEQYF. The chain carries TRBV12-3 or TRBV12-4 and TRBJ2-7; 7 bases map to TRBD1. The CDR3 is 14 amino acids. V lost 5 bases and J lost 7; bases outside the gene matches: 11.

This chain links TRBV2 with TRBJ2-3, with D tentatively TRBD1 or TRBD2 (6 bases each). CDR1 and CDR2 (germline): SNHLY, FYNNEI. This CDR3 is 14 amino acids long. With 4 bases removed from V and 2 bases from J, the gap between germline ends came to 10 bases. CDR3 region: CASSGGGPTDTQYF. As DNA, the CDR3 is TGTGCCAGCAGTGGTGGGGGGCCCACAGATACGCAGTATTTT.

This clonotype came up many times. The chain carries TRBV7-2 and TRBJ2-1; the D gene could be TRBD1 or TRBD2 (5 bases each). CDR3 length: 13 residues. Germline V gene lookup returns CDR1 SGHTA and CDR2 FQGNSA. Trimming cost V 3 bases and J 7 bases, with 10 bases left between them. CDR3 sequence: CASSLPWGNEQFF. CDR3 nucleotides: TGTGCCAGCAGCTTGCCTTGGGGGAATGAGCAGTTCTTC. The full variable domain, completed using reference TRBV7-2 and TRBJ2-1, is GAGVSQSPSNKVTEKGKDVELRCDPISGHTALYWYRQSLGQGLEFLIYFQGNSAPDKSGLPSDRFSAERTGGSVSTLTIQRTQQEDSAVYLCASSLPWGNEQFFGPGTRLTVL.

This clonotype was counted ten times or more. V is TRBV20-1 and J is TRBJ2-3; 9 nucleotides agree with TRBD2. There are 14 residues in the CDR3. V was pared by 2 bases and J by 2 bases, with 2 bases of the junction left unmatched. CDR1 is DFQATT and CDR2 is SNEGSKA in the germline V gene (reference sequence). The CDR3 spells CSARLAGLTDTQYF. The CDR3, as DNA: TGCAGTGCTAGACTAGCGGGGCTCACAGATACGCAGTATTTT.

This clonotype was seen repeatedly, ten times or more. The chain employs TRBV4-1 and TRBJ1-5; 11 positions agree with TRBD1. CDR3 length: 15 residues. Trimming took 0 bases from V and 9 from J; bases not matched to a gene: 4. Germline V gene lookup returns CDR1 MGHRA and CDR2 YSYEKL. CDR3 DNA: TGCGCCAGCAGCCAAGATGGGACAGGGGGTACGCCCCAGCATTTT. Its protein product is CASSQDGTGGTPQHF.

This clonotype was counted ten times or more. V usage is TRBV5-1 and J usage is TRBJ2-5; 9 bases are a match to TRBD2. CDR1 SGHRS and CDR2 YFSETQ come from the germline V gene. J gave up 2 bases and V 1 base, and 3 bases lay outside the gene matches. This CDR3 is built from 15 residues. The CDR3 reads CASSLLAGQQETQYF. The CDR3 nucleotides are TGCGCCAGCAGCTTGCTAGCGGGGCAACAAGAGACCCAGTACTTC.

This clonotype was detected many times. The V call is TRBV4-1, the J call TRBJ1-5; 7 bases fit TRBD1. Germline values: CDR1 MGHRA, CDR2 YSYEKL. This CDR3 contains 18 residues. The J segment lost 2 bases and the V segment lost 5 bases, leaving 15 bases of the junction unmatched. CDR3 sequence (DNA): TGCGCCAGCAGCACAAGGGGGCTACAGGGAAAGGGCAATCAGCCCCAGCATTTT. It specifies CASSTRGLQGKGNQPQHF.

The table lists this clonotype with many counts. The chain links TRBV4-2 to TRBJ2-3, with D unclear. The CDR3 extends over 14 amino acids. With 0 bases removed from V and 4 bases from J, the gap between germline ends came to 8 bases. Germline V gene sequence: CDR1 LGHNA, CDR2 YNFKEQ. CDR3 coding DNA: TGTGCCAGCAGCCAAGATAAGTGGTCAGATACGCAGTATTTT. Translated: CASSQDKWSDTQYF.

This clonotype was seen repeatedly, ten times or more. This chain connects TRBV12-3 or TRBV12-4 to TRBJ1-5; 8 nucleotides agree with TRBD1. The length of the CDR3 is 17 residues. The junction had 14 bases not matched to a gene; V was cut back by 6 bases and J by 4 bases. The CDR3 reads CASSIQRIRQGNQPQHF. The CDR3, as DNA: TGTGCCAGCAGCATCCAAAGGATTAGACAGGGGAATCAGCCCCAGCATTTT.

This clonotype was counted at least ten times. V gene TRBV5-1 combines with J gene TRBJ2-1; TRBD2 matches 8 bases. V lost 3 bases and J lost 10; bases outside the gene matches: 6. The CDR3 totals 13 residues. Germline CDR1 SGHRS, CDR2 YFSETQ. The CDR3 region is CASSYGLAGEQFF. The CDR3, as DNA: TGCGCCAGCAGCTACGGACTAGCTGGGGAGCAGTTCTTC.

This clonotype has a count of ten or more. The V and J genes are TRBV12-5 and TRBJ1-6; D uncertain. The ends were cut back, 3 bases at V and 5 bases at J, with 2 bases in the middle. The CDR3 totals 12 residues. From germline, CDR1 is LGHNT and CDR2 FRNRAP. As DNA, the CDR3 is TGTGCTAGTGGTTTTGATAATTCACCCCTCCACTTT. Translating gives CASGFDNSPLHF.

This clonotype was observed many times. J is TRBJ1-5 and V is TRBV5-5; TRBD1 might be the D (5 bases). Trimming stripped 2 bases from V and 4 bases from J, with 10 bases between. In germline, CDR1 is SGHKS, CDR2 YYEKEE (reference sequence). The CDR3 consists of 14 residues. The CDR3 here is CASSFGTTNQPQHF. DNA for the CDR3: TGTGCCAGCAGCTTTGGGACCACGAATCAGCCCCAGCATTTT.

This clonotype has at least ten counts. The J gene is TRBJ2-1, the V gene TRBV29-1, with D uncertain. The CDR3 is made up of 13 amino acids. The V end lost 1 base, the J end lost 2 bases, and 6 bases lay between the germline ends. CDR1 is SQVTM and CDR2 is ANQGSEA in the germline V gene. CDR3 bases: TGCAGCGTTGAAGGAACAACCTACAATGAGCAGTTCTTC. Translated, it gives CSVEGTTYNEQFF.

This clonotype has a count of ten or more. The chain is built from TRBV5-1 and TRBJ2-7; D possibly uses TRBD1 or TRBD2 (5 bases each). Germline V gene data show CDR1 as SGHRS and CDR2 as YFSETQ. CDR3 length: 12 residues. Trimming removed 4 bases at V and 4 bases at J, with 9 bases between. CDR3 sequence reads: CASSPEGYEQYF. CDR3 nucleotides: TGCGCCAGCAGCCCTGAGGGGTACGAGCAGTACTTC.

This clonotype was seen ten or more times. The chain combines TRBV18 with TRBJ2-3; 7 bases are shared with TRBD2. Germline CDR1 KGHSH, CDR2 LQKENI. Trimming took 4 bases from V and 1 from J; bases not matched to a gene: 8. The CDR3 has 16 amino acids. CDR3 protein: CASSLSLAARTDTQYF. DNA of the CDR3: TGTGCCAGCTCACTATCCCTAGCGGCTCGCACAGATACGCAGTATTTT.